This TCR beta chain originates from a study of control samples from healthy donors and cancer patients. The CDR3 spans 11 residues. From germline, CDR1 is MNHEY and CDR2 SVGAGI. Trimming pared 5 bases from V and 11 bases from J, leaving 12 bases between. Assay: immunoSEQ multiplex PCR; the TCRdb copy retains only in-frame clones and omits some. This table has about 160,000 clones, approximately 94% appearing once. This rearrangement joins TRBV6-5 to TRBJ1-1; possible D gene TRBD1, 6 bases. Sequencing was performed on PBMCs. The clonotype originates from a man between 60 and 70 years old with colorectal cancer. CDR3 amino acids: CASSIDRRAFF. DNA for the CDR3: TGTGCCAGCAGTATTGACAGGCGGGCTTTCTTT.